This TCR beta chain appears in the sequencing data of a study of blood T cell repertoires in COVID-19. Study information: Resolution of symptoms, clearance, or two negative PCRs was present in recovered Cohort 3 donors.

The germline gives CDR1 SGHDN, CDR2 FVKESK. The length of the CDR3 is 16 residues. The V segment lost 2 bases and the J segment 1 base; nucleotides outside the gene matches: 5. Participant-given clinical history determined each cohort assignment. Authors' methods: Reference gene primer amplification yielded estimated nucleated cell counts. Profiled with immunoSEQ multiplex PCR; TCRdb holds only in-frame clones, not every one. The DNA was the basis for D and trimming; V, J and clone size are from that table. This sample has fewer than 350,000 clones; 88% occur once, and the top ten carry approximately 2%.

The rearrangement uses TRBV14 and TRBJ2-1, with 7 nucleotides matching TRBD1. Material: PBMCs or T cells enriched from blood (not recorded which). The source of this sequence is a woman aged 60-75 years in a cohort exposed to, infected with or recovered from COVID-19 (not recorded which). The CDR3: CASSQRTGNSYNEQFF. The CDR3 DNA reads TGTGCCAGCAGCCAACGGACAGGTAATTCCTACAATGAGCAGTTCTTC.